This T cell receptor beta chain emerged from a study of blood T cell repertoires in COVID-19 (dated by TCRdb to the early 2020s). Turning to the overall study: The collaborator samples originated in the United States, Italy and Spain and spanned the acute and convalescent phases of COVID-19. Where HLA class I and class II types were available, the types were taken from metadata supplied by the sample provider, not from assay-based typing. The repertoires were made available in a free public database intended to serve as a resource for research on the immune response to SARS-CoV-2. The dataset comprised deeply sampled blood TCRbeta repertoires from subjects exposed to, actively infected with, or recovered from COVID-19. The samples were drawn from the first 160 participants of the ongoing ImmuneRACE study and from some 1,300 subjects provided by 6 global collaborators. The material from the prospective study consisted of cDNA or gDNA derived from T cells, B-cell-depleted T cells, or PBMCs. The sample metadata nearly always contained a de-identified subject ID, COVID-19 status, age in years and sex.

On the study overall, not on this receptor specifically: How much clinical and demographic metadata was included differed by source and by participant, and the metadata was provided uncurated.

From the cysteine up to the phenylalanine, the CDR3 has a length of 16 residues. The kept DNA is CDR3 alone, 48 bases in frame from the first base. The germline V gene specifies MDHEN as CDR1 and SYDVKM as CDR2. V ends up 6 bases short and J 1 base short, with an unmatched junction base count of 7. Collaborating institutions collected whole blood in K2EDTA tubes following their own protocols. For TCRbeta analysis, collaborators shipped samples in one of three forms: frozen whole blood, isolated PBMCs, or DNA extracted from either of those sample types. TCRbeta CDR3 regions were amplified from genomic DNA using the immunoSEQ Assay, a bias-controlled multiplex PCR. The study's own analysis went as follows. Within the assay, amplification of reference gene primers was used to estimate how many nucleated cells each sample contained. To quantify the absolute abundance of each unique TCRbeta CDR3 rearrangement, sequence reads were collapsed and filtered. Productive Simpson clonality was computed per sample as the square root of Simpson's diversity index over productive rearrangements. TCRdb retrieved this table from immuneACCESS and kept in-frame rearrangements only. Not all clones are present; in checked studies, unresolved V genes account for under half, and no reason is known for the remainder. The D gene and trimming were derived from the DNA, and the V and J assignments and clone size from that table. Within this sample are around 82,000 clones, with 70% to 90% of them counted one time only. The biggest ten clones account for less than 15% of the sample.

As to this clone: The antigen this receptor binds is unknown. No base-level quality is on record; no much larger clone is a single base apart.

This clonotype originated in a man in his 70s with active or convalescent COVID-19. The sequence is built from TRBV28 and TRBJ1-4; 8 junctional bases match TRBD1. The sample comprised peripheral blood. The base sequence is TGTGCCAGCAGCTACAACACAGGGGGAACTAATGAAAAACTGTTTTTT. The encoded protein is CASSYNTGGTNEKLFF.